This entry lists 18 T cell receptor beta chains sequenced from one sample in a study of blood T cell repertoires in COVID-19. The assay was immunoSEQ multiplex PCR, and TCRdb's table has in-frame clones only and misses some. This sample carries tens of thousands of clones, approximately 90% of them seen once, and the ten largest clones take roughly 3.1%. Sequencing input: peripheral blood. Source of these receptors: a woman between 50 and 59 years old with active or convalescent COVID-19.

The V and J genes are TRBV10-3 and TRBJ1-2, with 11 bases lining up with TRBD1. The CDR3 runs 14 residues. Germline CDR1 and CDR2: ENHRY and SYGVKD. After removal of 8 bases from V and 2 bases from J, the junction contained 4 bases not matched to a gene. This CDR3 reads CAIGGQGVNYGYTF. The CDR3 nucleotides are TGTGCCATCGGGGGACAGGGGGTAAACTATGGCTACACCTTC.

The V and J genes are TRBV7-3 and TRBJ2-1; 12 bases map to TRBD2. In germline, CDR1 is SGHTA, CDR2 FQGTGA. The V gene end was trimmed by 2 bases and the J gene end by 8 bases; junction bases not matched to a gene: 1. The CDR3 consists of 14 residues. The CDR3 DNA is TGTGCCAGCAGCTTACTAGCGGGGGGGCATGAGCAGTTCTTC. Protein sequence: CASSLLAGGHEQFF.

This clone was detected only a few times. The chain has TRBV29-1 and TRBJ2-7; 9 bases line up with TRBD1. In germline, CDR1 is SQVTM, CDR2 ANQGSEA. V trimming: 4 bases; J trimming: 0 bases; junction bases outside the gene matches: 7. The CDR3 totals 15 residues. CDR3 nucleotide sequence: TGCAGCGTTGTTTTTAACAGGGGGCACTCCTACGAGCAGTACTTC. The encoded protein is CSVVFNRGHSYEQYF.

The genes are TRBV7-2 and TRBJ2-5, with 14 bases identical to TRBD2. The CDR3 has 18 amino acids. The germline gives CDR1 SGHTA, CDR2 FQGNSA. With 5 bases clipped from V and 1 base from J, the junction kept 9 bases outside the gene matches. The CDR3 is CASSRGLAGAPIQETQYF. For the CDR3, the DNA is TGTGCCAGCAGCCGGGGACTAGCGGGGGCCCCCATCCAAGAGACCCAGTACTTC.

The sample holds one count of this clone. The rearrangement uses TRBV16 and TRBJ1-6; a possible D gene is TRBD1 (5 bases). The CDR3 loop spans 15 amino acids. Trimming took 0 bases from V and 7 from J, leaving 10 bases between them. Germline CDR1 reads KGHSY; CDR2 reads FQNENV. This CDR3 is CASSQSSQGNSPLHF. The CDR3 DNA follows: TGTGCCAGCAGCCAATCGTCCCAGGGAAATTCACCCCTCCACTTT.

The gene calls are TRBV6-5 and TRBJ1-1, with TRBD1 matching over 7 bases. CDR3 length: 14 amino acids. Trimming at V came to 2 bases and at J to 3 bases, leaving 3 bases not matched to a gene. Germline V lookup: CDR1 MNHEY, CDR2 SVGAGI. CDR3 sequence reads: CASSYQQGDTEAFF. The CDR3 nucleotides read TGTGCCAGCAGTTACCAGCAGGGGGACACTGAAGCTTTCTTT.

V usage is TRBV27 and J usage is TRBJ1-5; D is ambiguous. The germline V gene has CDR1 MNHEY and CDR2 SMNVEV (reference sequence). The CDR3 extends over 13 amino acids. The V end was cut by 9 bases, the J end by 3 bases, with 12 bases between. Written as DNA, the CDR3 is TGTGCCAGTTCGGACGGGGTCAATCAGCCCCAGCATTTT. Residues: CASSDGVNQPQHF.

The genes are TRBV12-3 or TRBV12-4 and TRBJ2-7; D ambiguous. The CDR3 runs to 13 residues. V was cut by 1 base and J by 3 bases, with 7 bases left in between. CDR3 loop: CASSLVPYYEQYF. The CDR3 DNA reads as TGTGCCAGCAGTTTAGTCCCTTACTACGAGCAGTACTTC.

This clone was counted a single time. The rearrangement links TRBV7-9 to TRBJ2-3; no clear D gene. With 5 bases removed from V and 3 bases from J, the gap between germline ends came to 9 bases. Germline-derived CDR1 and CDR2 are SEHNR and FQNEAQ (reference sequence). This CDR3 is built from 13 residues. CDR3 amino acids: CASSATGTDTQYF. The DNA for the CDR3 is TGTGCCAGCAGCGCGACCGGGACAGATACGCAGTATTTT.

This rearrangement joins TRBV19 to TRBJ1-5; D is possibly TRBD1 (5 bases). Trimming removed 5 bases from V and 5 bases from J, with 13 bases in between. CDR1 LNHDA and CDR2 SQIVND come from the germline V gene (reference sequence). The length of the CDR3 is 14 residues. This CDR3 is CASSPQGRDQPQHF. In nucleotides, the CDR3 is TGTGCCAGTAGTCCGCAGGGCCGCGATCAGCCCCAGCATTTT.

J is TRBJ2-7 and V is TRBV7-9; TRBD1 aligns across 11 bases. This CDR3 has 13 amino acids. V was clipped by 5 bases and J by 6 bases; unmatched bases: 3. Germline V gene sequence: CDR1 SEHNR, CDR2 FQNEAQ (reference sequence). This CDR3 is CASSPDRGREQYF. For the CDR3, the DNA is TGTGCCAGCAGCCCGGACAGGGGGCGCGAGCAGTACTTC.

Remarks on this clone: One junction end disagrees with the germline gene, perhaps due to a read error. This chain's CDR3 is CASSRLPSEYPF. CDR3 sequence (DNA): TGTGCCAGCAGTCGACTTCCTTCCGAATACCCCTTC. This chain joins TRBV28 and TRBJ1-2; D unclear. Germline V gives CDR1 MDHEN, CDR2 SYDVKM. The CDR3 spans 12 residues.

This clone was counted only a few times. V is TRBV7-9 and J is TRBJ1-1; 10 nucleotides line up with TRBD1. Per the germline V gene, CDR1 is SEHNR and CDR2 is FQNEAQ (reference sequence). This CDR3 is built from 15 residues. V trimming: 5 bases; J trimming: 1 base; junction bases outside the gene matches: 4. The CDR3 DNA follows: TGTGCCAGCAGCCCTCGGGACAGGGGGAACACTGAAGCTTTCTTT. Residues: CASSPRDRGNTEAFF.

J is TRBJ2-5 and V is TRBV30; D possibly corresponds to TRBD2 (6 bases). The germline gives CDR1 GTSNPN, CDR2 SVGIG (reference sequence). V was trimmed by 4 bases and J by 3 bases, leaving 15 bases between them. The CDR3 sequence is 14 residues long. CDR3 nucleotides: TGTGCCTGGACTTTAGCAGGGAGGAAAGAGACCCAGTACTTC. This codes for CAWTLAGRKETQYF.

The rearrangement joins TRBV4-1 to TRBJ2-1; 8 nucleotides agree with TRBD2. This CDR3 is 17 amino acids long. The V gene end was trimmed by 0 bases and the J gene end by 1 base; junction bases not matched to a gene: 5. Germline V lookup: CDR1 MGHRA, CDR2 YSYEKL. CDR3 in DNA: TGCGCCAGCAGCCAAGATGGACTAGCTGGATCCTACAATGAGCAGTTCTTC. Translation: CASSQDGLAGSYNEQFF.

This chain connects TRBV6-6 to TRBJ1-5; TRBD1 agrees at 10 bases. V shed 2 bases and J 6 bases; nucleotides not matched to a gene: 7. The CDR3 is made up of 16 amino acids. The germline CDR1 and CDR2 sequences are MNHNY and SVGAGI (reference sequence). CDR3 nucleotides: TGTGCCAGCAGTTACGACAGGGGGCTAAGGGGTCAGCCCCAGCATTTT. Protein: CASSYDRGLRGQPQHF.

The chain uses TRBV6-5 and TRBJ2-1; D is ambiguous. The CDR3 contains 11 residues. Germline V gives CDR1 MNHEY, CDR2 SVGAGI. V dropped 6 bases and J dropped 7 bases, with 7 bases sitting between them. CDR3 region: CASSQRNEQFF. CDR3 in DNA: TGTGCCAGCAGCCAGCGAAATGAGCAGTTCTTC.

The V call is TRBV6-2 or TRBV6-3, the J call TRBJ1-5, with TRBD1 matching 12 bases. The V gene end was trimmed by 2 bases and the J gene end by 3 bases; junction bases not matched to a gene: 8. Looked up from germline, CDR1 is MNHEY and CDR2 is SVGEGT. The CDR3 has 18 residues. CDR3 sequence reads: CASSYGGTGGSLNQPQHF. In DNA, the CDR3 is TGTGCCAGCAGTTACGGCGGGACAGGGGGCTCACTCAATCAGCCCCAGCATTTT.